These 30 T cell receptor beta chains share one sample of origin, sequenced in a study of blood T cell repertoires in COVID-19. The data were produced by immunoSEQ multiplex PCR, yet TCRdb's version contains in-frame clones alone and is incomplete. Here the sample spans 50,000 to 75,000 clones, roughly 92% being singletons. The source material was peripheral blood. The origin of the receptors is a man between 65 and 85 years old with active COVID-19.

V is TRBV11-2 and J is TRBJ2-7; D not certain. The CDR3 runs 13 residues. V was clipped by 0 bases and J by 0 bases, with 3 bases between them. The V gene's germline CDR1 is SGHAT and CDR2 FQNNGV. CDR3 residues: CASSLDSSYEQYF. The CDR3 bases are TGTGCCAGCAGCTTAGACAGCTCCTACGAGCAGTACTTC. Supplemented by reference TRBV11-2 and TRBJ2-7, the full variable domain reads EAGVAQSPRYKIIEKRQSVAFWCNPISGHATLYWYQQILGQGPKLLIQFQNNGVVDDSQLPKDRFSAERLKGVDSTLKIQPAKLEDSAVYLCASSLDSSYEQYFGPGTRLTVT.

This clone was observed once. V gene TRBV27 combines with J gene TRBJ2-5; 7 bases match TRBD2. From germline, CDR1 is MNHEY and CDR2 SMNVEV (reference sequence). V lost 2 bases to trimming and J lost 1 base; unmatched junction nucleotides: 4. The CDR3 consists of 15 residues. CDR3 in DNA: TGTGCCAGCAGTTTAGTAGCGGGTCCCCAAGAGACCCAGTACTTC. Its translation is CASSLVAGPQETQYF.

This rearrangement joins TRBV7-2 to TRBJ2-5; 9 bases line up with TRBD1. Per germline, CDR1 SGHTA and CDR2 FQGNSA. This CDR3 has 16 amino acids. V was clipped by 5 bases and J by 5 bases; unmatched bases: 12. As DNA, the CDR3 is TGTGCCAGCAGCGAGAGACAGGGGGTGAGGGGGGAGACCCAGTACTTC. It is translated as CASSERQGVRGETQYF. The full variable domain, completed using reference TRBV7-2 and TRBJ2-5, is GAGVSQSPSNKVTEKGKDVELRCDPISGHTALYWYRQSLGQGLEFLIYFQGNSAPDKSGLPSDRFSAERTGGSVSTLTIQRTQQEDSAVYLCASSERQGVRGETQYFGPGTRLLVL.

The V gene is TRBV19, the J gene TRBJ1-1, with D perhaps matching TRBD1 (5 bases). The germline gives CDR1 LNHDA, CDR2 SQIVND (reference sequence). The germline V and J ends were trimmed by 7 bases and 2 bases, with 8 bases remaining between them. CDR3 length: 12 residues. This CDR3 reads CASIDRNTEAFF. The CDR3 DNA reads TGTGCCAGTATAGACAGAAACACTGAAGCTTTCTTT.

The rearrangement links TRBV9 to TRBJ1-2; 7 bases are shared with TRBD1. V dropped 0 bases and J dropped 6; count of bases not matched to a gene: 11. CDR3 length: 16 amino acids. Per the germline V gene, CDR1 is SGDLS and CDR2 is YYNGEE. The CDR3 loop reads CASSVVGTALSNGYTF. The CDR3 DNA reads TGTGCCAGCAGCGTAGTCGGGACAGCCCTATCCAATGGCTACACCTTC.

J is TRBJ2-5 and V is TRBV25-1; a weak D match, TRBD2 (5 bases). V lost 1 base, J lost 7 bases, and 10 bases lay in between. The CDR3 is made up of 13 amino acids. The germline V gene encodes CDR1 MGHDK and CDR2 SYGVNS. The CDR3 region has the DNA TGTGCCAGCAGTGAATCGGGGAGAGGGACCCAGTACTTC. This encodes CASSESGRGTQYF. Using reference TRBV25-1 and TRBJ2-5 for the parts outside the CDR3, the full variable domain is EADIYQTPRYLVIGTGKKITLECSQTMGHDKMYWYQQDPGMELHLIHYSYGVNSTEKGDLSSESTVSRIRTEHFPLTLESARPSHTSQYLCASSESGRGTQYFGPGTRLLVL.

The chain has TRBV6-5 and TRBJ1-6; 10 positions match TRBD1. The CDR3 has 16 residues. Germline assignment: CDR1 MNHEY and CDR2 SVGAGI. V dropped 0 bases and J dropped 8; count of bases not matched to a gene: 4. The CDR3 spells CASSYSGQGVDSPLHF. The CDR3 coding sequence is TGTGCCAGCAGTTACTCCGGACAGGGGGTAGATTCACCCCTCCACTTT.

The chain employs TRBV21-1 and TRBJ2-3; the DNA was not compared with TRBD2, the D call given in the table. TRBV21-1 is listed as a pseudogene. This CDR3 has 14 amino acids. CDR3 bases: TGTGCCAGCAGCAAACGGGAGCCCACAGATACGCAGTATTTT. This encodes CASSKREPTDTQYF.

The chain joins TRBV19 to TRBJ1-3; 7 bases line up with TRBD1. This CDR3 region has 14 residues. Germline V gene data show CDR1 as LNHDA and CDR2 as SQIVND (reference sequence). Trimming removed 9 bases from V and 3 bases from J; junction bases left unmatched: 8. CDR3 protein: CASKTDRLGNTIYF. The CDR3 nucleotides read TGTGCCAGCAAAACGGACAGGCTTGGAAACACCATATATTTT.

The chain joins TRBV10-3 to TRBJ2-7; 12 nucleotides line up with TRBD1. Germline CDR1 and CDR2: ENHRY and SYGVKD. This CDR3 region has 15 residues. J was trimmed by 9 bases and V by 6 bases; bases with no gene match: 12. Written as DNA, the CDR3 is TGTGCCATCAGCCTCGGGACAGGGGGCGGCAGCAGGCAGTACTTC. This sequence encodes CAISLGTGGGSRQYF.

The chain carries TRBV6-1 and TRBJ2-3; 8 nucleotides match TRBD1. Trimming at V came to 0 bases and at J to 6 bases, leaving 8 bases not matched to a gene. This CDR3 comprises 16 residues. Germline-derived CDR1 and CDR2 are MNHNS and SASEGT. CDR3 nucleotides: TGTGCCAGCAGTGAAGCGTTCAATCAGGGGGCGGATACGCAGTATTTT. Amino acids: CASSEAFNQGADTQYF.

The chain carries TRBV5-1 and TRBJ2-2; a possible D gene is TRBD1 (6 bases). Germline CDR1 and CDR2: SGHRS and YFSETQ. The CDR3 length is 14 residues. The V gene lost 5 bases and the J gene lost 4 bases, with 12 bases spanning the gap. Here the CDR3 reads CASRITGPTGELFF. The DNA of the CDR3 is TGCGCCAGCAGAATCACAGGGCCCACCGGGGAGCTGTTTTTT.

The rearrangement links TRBV7-2 to TRBJ2-2, with a possible D match to TRBD2 (5 bases). CDR3 length: 16 amino acids. In germline, CDR1 is SGHTA, CDR2 FQGNSA. Trimming cost V 1 base and J 0 bases, with 9 bases left between them. In DNA, the CDR3 is TGTGCCAGCAGCTTAGTATCCGGGGCGAACACCGGGGAGCTGTTTTTT. The encoded protein is CASSLVSGANTGELFF. Variable domain in full (rest from reference TRBV7-2 and TRBJ2-2): GAGVSQSPSNKVTEKGKDVELRCDPISGHTALYWYRQSLGQGLEFLIYFQGNSAPDKSGLPSDRFSAERTGGSVSTLTIQRTQQEDSAVYLCASSLVSGANTGELFFGEGSRLTVL.

The V and J genes are TRBV2 and TRBJ2-2, with a tentative D call TRBD1 (5 bases). Trimming removed 4 bases from V and 4 bases from J, with 10 bases in between. Germline V lookup: CDR1 SNHLY, CDR2 FYNNEI. The CDR3 extends over 14 amino acids. The CDR3 sequence is CASSAVQGTGELFF. The CDR3 region has the DNA TGTGCCAGCAGTGCAGTTCAGGGCACCGGGGAGCTGTTTTTT. Full variable domain (outside the CDR3, taken from reference TRBV2 and TRBJ2-2): EPEVTQTPSHQVTQMGQEVILRCVPISNHLYFYWYRQILGQKVEFLVSFYNNEISEKSEIFDDQFSVERPDGSNFTLKIRSTKLEDSAMYFCASSAVQGTGELFFGEGSRLTVL.

This clone came up once. The rearrangement uses TRBV10-2 and TRBJ1-1; a weak D match, TRBD1 (5 bases). V lost 1 base to trimming and J lost 4 bases, with 19 bases between them. This CDR3 region has 17 residues. Germline loops: CDR1 WSHSY, CDR2 SAAADI. CDR3 loop: CASSEWGGRARGTEAFF. In DNA, the CDR3 is TGCGCCAGCAGTGAGTGGGGGGGGAGGGCTAGGGGCACTGAAGCTTTCTTT.

This clone was counted a single time. The rearrangement joins TRBV18 to TRBJ2-3; TRBD1 might be the D (6 bases). The ends were cut back, 5 bases at V and 0 bases at J, with 12 bases in the middle. The CDR3 is made up of 15 amino acids. Germline assignment: CDR1 KGHSH and CDR2 LQKENI. The CDR3 bases are TGTGCCAGCTCATCCCCCAGGGGAAGCACAGATACGCAGTATTTT. Translated, it gives CASSSPRGSTDTQYF.

The chain couples TRBV18 to TRBJ2-5; 7 nucleotides align to TRBD2. Trimming removed 3 bases from V and 2 bases from J; junction bases left unmatched: 3. Germline CDR1 and CDR2: KGHSH and LQKENI. CDR3 size: 14 residues. Written as DNA, the CDR3 is TGTGCCAGCTCACCCCGGGACTATCAAGAGACCCAGTACTTC. It yields the protein CASSPRDYQETQYF.

The chain combines TRBV19 with TRBJ1-2; 10 nucleotides align to TRBD1. The CDR3 contains 13 residues. Germline V gene lookup returns CDR1 LNHDA and CDR2 SQIVND (reference sequence). The V gene end was trimmed by 6 bases and the J gene end by 5 bases; junction bases not matched to a gene: 3. The CDR3 nucleotides read TGTGCCAGTAGAAGACAGGGGGCGTATGGCTACACCTTC. It specifies CASRRQGAYGYTF.

The J gene is TRBJ2-2, the V gene TRBV28; D gene unclear. The ends were cut back, 10 bases at V and 6 bases at J, with 21 bases in the middle. CDR3 length equals 15 residues. Per the germline V gene, CDR1 is MDHEN and CDR2 is SYDVKM. The CDR3 loop is CATEEERRSPGELFF. The CDR3 nucleotides are TGTGCCACCGAAGAGGAGAGAAGGTCCCCCGGGGAGCTGTTTTTT. The complete variable domain, with remaining parts taken from reference TRBV28 and TRBJ2-2, reads DVKVTQSSRYLVKRTGEKVFLECVQDMDHENMFWYRQDPGLGLRLIYFSYDVKMKEKGDIPEGYSVSREKKERFSLILESASTNQTSMYLCATEEERRSPGELFFGEGSRLTVL.

J is TRBJ2-6 and V is TRBV14; 7 bases are a match to TRBD2. V lost 0 bases, J lost 1 base, and 9 bases stayed unmatched. Per germline, CDR1 SGHDN and CDR2 FVKESK. The CDR3 is 19 residues long. CDR3 sequence reads: CASSQDRVGRVSGANVLTF. Here the CDR3 DNA reads TGTGCCAGCAGCCAAGATCGGGTGGGGAGGGTATCTGGGGCCAACGTCCTGACTTTC.

The chain links TRBV10-2 to TRBJ1-1, with D tentatively TRBD1 (5 bases). The CDR3 contains 14 residues. Germline CDR1 and CDR2: WSHSY and SAAADI. Trimming pared 2 bases from V and 4 bases from J, leaving 11 bases between. CDR3 sequence: CASSEQGAGTEAFF. As DNA, the CDR3 is TGCGCCAGCAGTGAGCAGGGAGCGGGCACTGAAGCTTTCTTT.

The V and J genes are TRBV5-1 and TRBJ2-2, with TRBD2 matching over 9 bases. V gave up 4 bases and J gave up 0 bases; unmatched junction bases: 10. The V gene's germline CDR1 is SGHRS and CDR2 YFSETQ. The CDR3 totals 18 residues. The CDR3 bases are TGCGCCAGCAGCGCGACCTTTAGCGGGGGTGCGAACACCGGGGAGCTGTTTTTT. Translated: CASSATFSGGANTGELFF.

This clone was seen once. The chain joins TRBV23-1 to TRBJ2-5, with 7 nucleotides matching TRBD1. TRBV23-1 is assigned to the ORF class and has an uncertain function. The V segment lost 0 bases and the J segment 1 base; nucleotides outside the gene matches: 5. This CDR3 has 16 residues. The DNA for the CDR3 is TGCGCCAGCAGTCAATCTGACAGGGCGACCCAAGAGACCCAGTACTTC. It is translated as CASSQSDRATQETQYF.

The chain links TRBV11-2 to TRBJ2-3; 13 nucleotides align to TRBD2. The CDR3 is 18 amino acids. The V and J ends lost 5 bases and 2 bases, in that order; junction bases with no gene match: 10. Germline-derived CDR1 and CDR2 are SGHAT and FQNNGV. In DNA, the CDR3 is TGTGCCAGCAGCCCGGCCCGACTAGCGGGGGGCCACACAGATACGCAGTATTTT. Residues: CASSPARLAGGHTDTQYF.

The V call is TRBV4-2, the J call TRBJ2-1; D perhaps matches TRBD1 (6 bases). From germline, CDR1 is LGHNA and CDR2 YNFKEQ. This CDR3 spans 15 amino acids. The V end was cut by 2 bases, the J end by 0 bases, with 8 bases between. This CDR3 reads CASSQLQGSYNEQFF. CDR3 bases: TGTGCCAGCAGCCAATTACAGGGCTCCTACAATGAGCAGTTCTTC.

This rearrangement joins TRBV11-3 to TRBJ2-3; D perhaps matches TRBD1 (5 bases). V lost 4 bases to trimming and J lost 2 bases, with 16 bases between them. This CDR3 region has 16 residues. The germline gives CDR1 SGHNT, CDR2 YENEEA. The DNA for the CDR3 is TGTGCCAGCAGCTCCCAGGGTGGATCGCTCACAGATACGCAGTATTTT. This codes for CASSSQGGSLTDTQYF.

This chain links TRBV6-5 with TRBJ2-7, with no clear D. Germline CDR1 reads MNHEY; CDR2 reads SVGAGI. The CDR3 has 14 amino acids. V was pared by 0 bases and J by 3 bases, with 9 bases between. CDR3 amino acids: CASSYSSRVYEQYF. The CDR3 DNA is TGTGCCAGCAGTTACTCGAGTCGGGTCTACGAGCAGTACTTC.

V is TRBV19 and J is TRBJ2-2; D may be TRBD1 (5 bases). CDR1 LNHDA and CDR2 SQIVND come from the germline V gene (reference sequence). This CDR3 is built from 16 residues. The ends were cut back, 6 bases at V and 2 bases at J, with 16 bases in the middle. The CDR3 loop reads CASRPRRQGNTGELFF. The CDR3 nucleotides read TGTGCCAGTAGACCCCGCAGGCAGGGCAACACCGGGGAGCTGTTTTTT.

The V and J genes are TRBV29-1 and TRBJ2-3, with a tentative D call TRBD1 (7 bases). Germline V gene data show CDR1 as SQVTM and CDR2 as ANQGSEA. Trimming stripped 0 bases from V and 0 bases from J, with 16 bases between. This CDR3 spans 17 amino acids. The CDR3 nucleotides are TGCAGCGTTGAAGATCGGCCACAGGGGACTAGCACAGATACGCAGTATTTT. It translates to CSVEDRPQGTSTDTQYF.

This rearrangement joins TRBV2 to TRBJ2-5; D is undetermined. Germline V gives CDR1 SNHLY, CDR2 FYNNEI. CDR3 length: 14 residues. V was clipped by 1 base and J by 5 bases, with 11 bases between them. Here the CDR3 DNA reads TGTGCCAGCAGTGAAGTCCTAGTCGGCGAGACCCAGTACTTC. Translated: CASSEVLVGETQYF.